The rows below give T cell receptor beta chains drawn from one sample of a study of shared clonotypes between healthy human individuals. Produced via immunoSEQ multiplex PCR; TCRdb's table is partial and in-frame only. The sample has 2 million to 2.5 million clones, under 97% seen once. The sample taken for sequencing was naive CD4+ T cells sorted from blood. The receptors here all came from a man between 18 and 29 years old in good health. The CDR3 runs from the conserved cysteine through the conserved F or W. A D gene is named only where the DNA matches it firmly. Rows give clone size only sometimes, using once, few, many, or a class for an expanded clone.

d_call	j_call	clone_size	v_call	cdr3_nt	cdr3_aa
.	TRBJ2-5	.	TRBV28	TGTGCCAGCAGTTTGAGGGAGACCCAGTACTTC	CASSLRETQYF
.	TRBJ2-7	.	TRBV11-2	TGTGCCAGCAGCTTAGTCTCTACGGGGGCAGCTAACTACGAGCAGTACTTC	CASSLVSTGAANYEQYF
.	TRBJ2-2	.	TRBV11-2	TGTGCCAGCAGCTTAAGGAGAATAGCGGATAACACCGGGGAGCTGTTTTTT	CASSLRRIADNTGELFF
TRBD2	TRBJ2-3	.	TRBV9	TGTGCCAGCAGCTCCGGGACTAGCCTAGATACGCAGTATTTT	CASSSGTSLDTQYF
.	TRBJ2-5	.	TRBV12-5	TGTGCTAGTGGTTTGAATCGGGGTAGCTACGCTCAGTACTTC	CASGLNRGSYAQYF
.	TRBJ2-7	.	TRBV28	TGTGCCAGCAGTTTGAGGGACGAGCAGTACTTC	CASSLRDEQYF
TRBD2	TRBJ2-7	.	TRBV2	TGTGCCAGCAGTTTAGCGGGGGGGCAAACCTACGAGCAGTACTTC	CASSLAGGQTYEQYF
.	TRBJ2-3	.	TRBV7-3	TGTGCCAGCAGCTTACGGGGGCTAAGGACAGATACGCAGTATTTT	CASSLRGLRTDTQYF
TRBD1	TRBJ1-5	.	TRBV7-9	TGTGCCAGCAGCACTAACAGGGGTGATCATCAGCCCCAGCATTTT	CASSTNRGDHQPQHF
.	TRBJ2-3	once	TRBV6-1	TGTGCCAGCAGTGAAAGCCGCGGGACCACAGATACGCAGTATTTT	CASSESRGTTDTQYF
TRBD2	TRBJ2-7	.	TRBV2	TGTGCCAGCAGTCTTAGCGGGGGGAACTCCTACGAGCAGTACTTC	CASSLSGGNSYEQYF
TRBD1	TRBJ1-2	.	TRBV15	TGTGCCACCAGCAGAATGGCCGGGACAGCGAGGATCGGCTACACCTTC	CATSRMAGTARIGYTF
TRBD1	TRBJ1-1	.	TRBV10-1	TGCGCCAGCCGGACAGGGTTGAACACTGAAGCTTTCTTT	CASRTGLNTEAFF
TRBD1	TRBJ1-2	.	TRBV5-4	TGTGCCAGCAGCCCAGGGGGGCAGATGCCTAACTATGGCTACACCTTC	CASSPGGQMPNYGYTF
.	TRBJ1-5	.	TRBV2	TGTGCCAGCAGTTTGGGGGGCGCGCCCCAGCATTTT	CASSLGGAPQHF
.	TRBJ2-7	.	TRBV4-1	TGCGCCAGCAGCCGGGGGACGGATGGCTACGAGCAGTACTTC	CASSRGTDGYEQYF
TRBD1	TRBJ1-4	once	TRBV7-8	TGTGCCAGCAGCTCCAACCTCGGGACAGGTGAAAAACTGTTTTTT	CASSSNLGTGEKLFF
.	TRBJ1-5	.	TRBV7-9	TGTGCCAGCAGCTTAGCGGATAGCAATCAGCCCCAGCATTTT	CASSLADSNQPQHF
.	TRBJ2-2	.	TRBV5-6	TGTGCCAGCAGCTTCACGAGGGACGGGGAGCTGTTTTTT	CASSFTRDGELFF
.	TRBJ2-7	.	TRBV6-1	TGTGCCAGCAGTGAACAGGGTGACGAGCAGTACTTC	CASSEQGDEQYF
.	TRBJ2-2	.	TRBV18	TGTGCCAGCTCACCACAGGAAGGGGCCGGGGAGCTGTTTTTT	CASSPQEGAGELFF
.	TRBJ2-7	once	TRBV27	TGTGCCAGCAGTTTATCGGGAAGTCCCCTCGGGGCTAACGAGCAGTACTTC	CASSLSGSPLGANEQYF
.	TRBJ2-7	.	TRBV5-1	TGCGCCAGCAGCTTGGGGGGGACGGCCTCCTACGAGCAGTACTTC	CASSLGGTASYEQYF
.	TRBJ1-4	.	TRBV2	TGTGCCAGCAGACTCCAGGGGATAGCGGAGGAAAAACTGTTTTTT	CASRLQGIAEEKLFF
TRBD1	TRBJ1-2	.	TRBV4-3	TGCGCCAGCAGCCAAGCCCAGGGGGGTGGCTACACCTTC	CASSQAQGGGYTF
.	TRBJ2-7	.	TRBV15	TGTGCCACCAGCAGAGGACGGGTCTACGAGCAGTACTTC	CATSRGRVYEQYF
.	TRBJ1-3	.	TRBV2	TGTGCCAGCAGGGTGGCCGACTCTGGAAACACCATATATTTT	CASRVADSGNTIYF
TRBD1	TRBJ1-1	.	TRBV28	TGTGCCAGCAGCATCAGTCCCGGGACAGGGCAAGGCACTGAAGCTTTCTTT	CASSISPGTGQGTEAFF
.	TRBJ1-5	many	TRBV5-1	TGCGCCAGCAGCTTGGACAGCAATCAGCCCCAGCATTTT	CASSLDSNQPQHF
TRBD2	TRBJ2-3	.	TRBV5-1	TGCGCCAGCAGCTTTCAACTAGCGGGAGGTCCGGATACGCAGTATTTT	CASSFQLAGGPDTQYF
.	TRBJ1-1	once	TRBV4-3	TGCGCCAGCAGCCAAGAAAGTGGGCGGGGGAACACTGAAGCTTTCTTT	CASSQESGRGNTEAFF